The clone carrying this T cell receptor (beta chain) has more than one count but fewer than ten. Antigen unknown. The sample originates from a study of type 1 regulatory T cells. Using its own MiXCR run on the reads, TCRdb lists one record per CDR3 protein. Of tens of thousands of distinct CDR3 sequences in the sample, 12% were seen once. The CDR3 is 15 residues long. Looked up from germline, CDR1 is LNHNV and CDR2 is YYDKDF (reference sequence). V lost 2 bases to trimming and J lost 0 bases, with 10 bases between them. The receptor comes from a human donor in good health. V gene TRBV15 combines with J gene TRBJ1-2; no clear D. The sample consisted of cultured non-Tr1 T cells, either the whole culture or a sorted T cell fraction (not recorded which). The CDR3: CATSRTVMTNYGYTF. As DNA, the CDR3 is TGTGCCACCAGCAGAACAGTTATGACTAACTATGGCTACACCTTC. Complete variable domain (other parts from reference TRBV15 and TRBJ1-2): DAMVIQNPRYQVTQFGKPVTLSCSQTLNHNVMYWYQQKSSQAPKLLFHYYDKDFNNEADTPDNFQSRRPNTSFCFLDIRSPGLGDTAMYLCATSRTVMTNYGYTFGSGTRLTVV.